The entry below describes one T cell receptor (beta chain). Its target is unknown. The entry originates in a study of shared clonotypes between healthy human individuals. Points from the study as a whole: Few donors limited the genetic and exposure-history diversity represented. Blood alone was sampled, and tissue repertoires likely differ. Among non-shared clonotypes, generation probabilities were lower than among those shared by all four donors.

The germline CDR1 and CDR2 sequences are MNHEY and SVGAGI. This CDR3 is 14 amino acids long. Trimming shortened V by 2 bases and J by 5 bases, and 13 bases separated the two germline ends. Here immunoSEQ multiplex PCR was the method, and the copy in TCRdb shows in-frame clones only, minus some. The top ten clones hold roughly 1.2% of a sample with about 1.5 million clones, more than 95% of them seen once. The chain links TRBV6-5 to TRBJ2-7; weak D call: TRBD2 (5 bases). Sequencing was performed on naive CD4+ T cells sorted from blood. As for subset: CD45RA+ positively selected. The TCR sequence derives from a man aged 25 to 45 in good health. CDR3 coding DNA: TGTGCCAGCAGTTACCGGGCGGGTGCCCACGAGCAGTACTTC. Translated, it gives CASSYRAGAHEQYF.